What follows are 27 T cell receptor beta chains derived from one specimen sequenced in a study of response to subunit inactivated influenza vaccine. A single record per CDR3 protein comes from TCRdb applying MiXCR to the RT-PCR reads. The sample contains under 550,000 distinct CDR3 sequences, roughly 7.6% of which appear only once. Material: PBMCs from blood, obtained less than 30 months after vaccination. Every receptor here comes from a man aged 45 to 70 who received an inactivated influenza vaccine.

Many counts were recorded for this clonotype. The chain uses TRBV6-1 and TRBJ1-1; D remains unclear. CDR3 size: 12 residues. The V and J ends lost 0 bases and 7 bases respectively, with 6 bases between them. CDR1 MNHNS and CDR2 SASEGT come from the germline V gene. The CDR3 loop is CASSEAGFEAFF. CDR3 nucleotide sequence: TGTGCCAGCAGTGAAGCGGGCTTTGAAGCTTTCTTT.

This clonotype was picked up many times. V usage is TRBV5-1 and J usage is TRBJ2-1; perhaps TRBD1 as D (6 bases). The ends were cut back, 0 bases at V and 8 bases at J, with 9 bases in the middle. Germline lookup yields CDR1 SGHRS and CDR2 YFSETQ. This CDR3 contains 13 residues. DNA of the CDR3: TGCGCCAGCAGCTTGGGGGCAGGGGATGAGCAGTTCTTC. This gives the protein CASSLGAGDEQFF.

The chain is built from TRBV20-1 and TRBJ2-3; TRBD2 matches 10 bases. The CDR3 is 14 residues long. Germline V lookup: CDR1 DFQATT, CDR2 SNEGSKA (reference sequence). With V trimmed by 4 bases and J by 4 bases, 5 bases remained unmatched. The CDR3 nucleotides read TGCAGTGCTACGACGGGACTAGCGTCAGATACGCAGTATTTT. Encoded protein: CSATTGLASDTQYF.

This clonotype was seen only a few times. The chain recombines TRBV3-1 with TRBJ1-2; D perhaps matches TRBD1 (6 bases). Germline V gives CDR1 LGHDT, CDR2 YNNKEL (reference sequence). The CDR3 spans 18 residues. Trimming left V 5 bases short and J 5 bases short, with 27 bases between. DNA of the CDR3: TGTGCCAGCAGCACTGGCCGCCCGGAGACAGGCCCAAAATATGGCTACACCTTC. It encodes CASSTGRPETGPKYGYTF.

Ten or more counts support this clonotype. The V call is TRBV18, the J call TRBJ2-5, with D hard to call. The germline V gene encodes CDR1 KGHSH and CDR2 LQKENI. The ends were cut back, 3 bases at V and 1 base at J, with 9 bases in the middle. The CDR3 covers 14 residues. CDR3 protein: CASSPPGPQETQYF. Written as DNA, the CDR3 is TGTGCCAGCTCACCCCCCGGGCCCCAAGAGACCCAGTACTTC.

The chain's CDR3 is CASSGGGAHSYEQYF. DNA of the CDR3: TGTGCCAGCAGTGGCGGCGGGGCCCACTCCTACGAGCAGTACTTC. The V gene is TRBV6-1, the J gene TRBJ2-7; weak D call: TRBD2 (6 bases). Germline-derived CDR1 and CDR2 are MNHNS and SASEGT. Trimming shortened V by 4 bases and J by 0 bases, and 13 bases separated the two germline ends. The CDR3 is 15 amino acids.

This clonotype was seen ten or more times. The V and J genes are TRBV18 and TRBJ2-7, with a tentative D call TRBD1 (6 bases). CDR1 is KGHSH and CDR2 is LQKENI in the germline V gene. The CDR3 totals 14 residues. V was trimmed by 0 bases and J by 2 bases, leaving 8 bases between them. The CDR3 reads CASSPPGAAYEQYF. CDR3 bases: TGTGCCAGCTCACCACCGGGGGCAGCCTACGAGCAGTACTTC.

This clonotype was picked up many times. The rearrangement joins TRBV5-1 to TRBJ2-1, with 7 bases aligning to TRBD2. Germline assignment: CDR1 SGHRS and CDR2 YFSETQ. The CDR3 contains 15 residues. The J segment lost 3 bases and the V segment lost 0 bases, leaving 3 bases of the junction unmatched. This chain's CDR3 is CASSLVLADYNEQFF. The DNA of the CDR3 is TGCGCCAGCAGCTTGGTGCTAGCGGACTACAATGAGCAGTTCTTC.

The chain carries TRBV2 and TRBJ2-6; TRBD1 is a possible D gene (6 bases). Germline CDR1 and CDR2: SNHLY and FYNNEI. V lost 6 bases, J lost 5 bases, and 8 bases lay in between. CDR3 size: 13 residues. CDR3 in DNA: TGTGCCAGCAGGGGGGACAGGGCCAACGTCCTGACTTTC. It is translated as CASRGDRANVLTF. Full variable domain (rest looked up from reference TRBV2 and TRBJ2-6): EPEVTQTPSHQVTQMGQEVILRCVPISNHLYFYWYRQILGQKVEFLVSFYNNEISEKSEIFDDQFSVERPDGSNFTLKIRSTKLEDSAMYFCASRGDRANVLTFGAGSRLTVL.

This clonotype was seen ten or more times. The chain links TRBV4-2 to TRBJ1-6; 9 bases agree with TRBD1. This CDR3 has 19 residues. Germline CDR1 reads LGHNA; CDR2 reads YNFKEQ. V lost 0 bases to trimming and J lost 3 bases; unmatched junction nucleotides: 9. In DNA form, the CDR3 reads TGTGCCAGCAGCCAAGAAGCCCAGGGACAGGGCTTCTATAATTCACCCCTCCACTTT. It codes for CASSQEAQGQGFYNSPLHF.

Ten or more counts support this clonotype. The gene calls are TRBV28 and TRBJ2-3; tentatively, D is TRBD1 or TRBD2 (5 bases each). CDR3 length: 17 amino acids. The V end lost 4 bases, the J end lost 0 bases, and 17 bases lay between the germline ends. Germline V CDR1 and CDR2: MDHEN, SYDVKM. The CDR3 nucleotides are TGTGCCAGCAGTTCCCCTACAGGAGCGGCTAGCACAGATACGCAGTATTTT. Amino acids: CASSSPTGAASTDTQYF.

The CDR3 nucleotides read TGCAGTGCTAGAGAGACAGGGGGCTATGGCTACACCTTC. As protein: CSARETGGYGYTF. The V and J genes are TRBV20-1 and TRBJ1-2, with 9 positions matching TRBD1. CDR1 and CDR2 (germline): DFQATT, SNEGSKA (reference sequence). Losses at the gene ends were 0 bases for V and 4 bases for J; bases not matched to a gene: 0. This CDR3 spans 13 amino acids.

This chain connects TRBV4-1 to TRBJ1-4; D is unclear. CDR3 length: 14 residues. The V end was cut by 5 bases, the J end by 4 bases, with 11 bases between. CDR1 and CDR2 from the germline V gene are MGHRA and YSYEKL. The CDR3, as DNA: TGCGCCAGCAGCTCTTCCCCAGATAATGAAAAACTGTTTTTT. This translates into CASSSSPDNEKLFF.

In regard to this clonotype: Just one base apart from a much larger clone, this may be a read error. The CDR3 DNA follows: TGTGCCAGCGGTGACCCGTGGGGGGGCGAAACTGAAGCTTTCTTT. Translation: CASGDPWGGETEAFF. The V gene is TRBV6-1, the J gene TRBJ1-1, with a tentative D call TRBD1 (6 bases). The CDR3 is 15 amino acids. Germline CDR1 and CDR2: MNHNS and SASEGT.

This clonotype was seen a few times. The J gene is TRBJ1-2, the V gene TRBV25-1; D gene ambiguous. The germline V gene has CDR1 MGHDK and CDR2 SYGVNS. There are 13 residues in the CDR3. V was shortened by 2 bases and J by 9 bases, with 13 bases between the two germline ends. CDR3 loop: CASSEGVARSYTF. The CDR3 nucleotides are TGTGCCAGCAGTGAAGGGGTAGCAAGGAGCTACACCTTC.

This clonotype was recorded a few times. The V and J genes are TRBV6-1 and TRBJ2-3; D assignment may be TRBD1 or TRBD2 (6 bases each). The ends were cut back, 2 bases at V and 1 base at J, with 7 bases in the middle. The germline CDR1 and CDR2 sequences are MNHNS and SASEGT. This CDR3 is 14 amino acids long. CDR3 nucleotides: TGTGCCAGCAGTGAAAGGGGGGGCACAGATACGCAGTATTTT. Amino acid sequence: CASSERGGTDTQYF.

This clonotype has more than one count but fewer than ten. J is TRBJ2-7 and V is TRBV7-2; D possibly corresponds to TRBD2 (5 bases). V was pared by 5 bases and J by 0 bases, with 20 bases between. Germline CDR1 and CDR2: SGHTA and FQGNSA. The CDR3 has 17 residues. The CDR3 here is CASSPALGGFLSYEQYF. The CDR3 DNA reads TGTGCCAGCAGCCCCGCCCTTGGCGGGTTCCTCTCCTACGAGCAGTACTTC.

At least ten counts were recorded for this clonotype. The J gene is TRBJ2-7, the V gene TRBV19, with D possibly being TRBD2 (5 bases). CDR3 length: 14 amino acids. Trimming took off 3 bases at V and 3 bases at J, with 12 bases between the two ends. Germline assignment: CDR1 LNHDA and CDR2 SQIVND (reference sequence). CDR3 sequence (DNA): TGTGCCAGTAGTATCTTGGGGAGTGGCTACGAGCAGTACTTC. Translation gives CASSILGSGYEQYF.

The CDR3 sequence: CSAIGGSWDGYTF. CDR3 coding DNA: TGCAGTGCTATAGGGGGGAGTTGGGATGGCTACACCTTC. V gene TRBV20-1 combines with J gene TRBJ1-2; TRBD1 might be the D (6 bases). The germline V gene encodes CDR1 DFQATT and CDR2 SNEGSKA (reference sequence). This CDR3 region has 13 residues. V lost 4 bases, J lost 6 bases, and 15 bases lay in between.

CDR3 nucleotide sequence: TGCGCCAGCAGCCCGACGACTAGCCCCGGGGAGCTGTTTTTT. Translated: CASSPTTSPGELFF. This chain links TRBV5-1 with TRBJ2-2, with 7 bases matching TRBD2. The CDR3 contains 14 residues. Per the germline V gene, CDR1 is SGHRS and CDR2 is YFSETQ. The ends lost 4 bases at V and 6 bases at J; junction bases unmatched: 6. Full variable domain (missing parts from reference TRBV5-1 and TRBJ2-2): KAGVTQTPRYLIKTRGQQVTLSCSPISGHRSVSWYQQTPGQGLQFLFEYFSETQRNKGNFPGRFSGRQFSNSRSEMNVSTLELGDSALYLCASSPTTSPGELFFGEGSRLTVL.

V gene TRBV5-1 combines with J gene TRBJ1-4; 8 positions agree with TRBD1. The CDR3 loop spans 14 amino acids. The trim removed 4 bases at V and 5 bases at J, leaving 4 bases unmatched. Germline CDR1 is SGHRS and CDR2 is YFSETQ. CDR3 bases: TGCGCCAGCAGCCCAGGGGGCGTCAATGAAAAACTGTTTTTT. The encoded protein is CASSPGGVNEKLFF.

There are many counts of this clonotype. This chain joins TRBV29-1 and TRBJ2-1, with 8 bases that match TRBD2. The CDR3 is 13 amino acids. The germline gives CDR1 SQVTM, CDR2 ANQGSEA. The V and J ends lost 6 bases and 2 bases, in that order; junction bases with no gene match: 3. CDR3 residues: CSVTSDPYNEQFF. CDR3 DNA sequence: TGCAGCGTGACTAGCGATCCCTACAATGAGCAGTTCTTC.

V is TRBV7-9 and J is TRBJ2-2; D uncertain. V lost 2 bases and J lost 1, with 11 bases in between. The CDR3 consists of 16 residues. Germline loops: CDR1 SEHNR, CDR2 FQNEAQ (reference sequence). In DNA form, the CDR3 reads TGTGCCAGCAGCTTACTAGGCATTAAGAACACCGGGGAGCTGTTTTTT. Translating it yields CASSLLGIKNTGELFF.

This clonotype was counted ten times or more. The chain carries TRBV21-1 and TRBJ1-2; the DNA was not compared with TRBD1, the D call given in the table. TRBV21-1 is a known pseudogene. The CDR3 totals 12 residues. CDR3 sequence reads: CASSSYRRGYTF. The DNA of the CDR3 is TGTGCCAGCAGCTCGTACAGGCGGGGCTACACCTTC.

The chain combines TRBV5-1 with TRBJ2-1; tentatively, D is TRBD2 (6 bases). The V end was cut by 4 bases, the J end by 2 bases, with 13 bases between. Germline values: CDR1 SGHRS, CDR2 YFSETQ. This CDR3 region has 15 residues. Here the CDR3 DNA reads TGCGCCAGCAGCGGGGGGAATGGCGCCTACAATGAGCAGTTCTTC. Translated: CASSGGNGAYNEQFF.

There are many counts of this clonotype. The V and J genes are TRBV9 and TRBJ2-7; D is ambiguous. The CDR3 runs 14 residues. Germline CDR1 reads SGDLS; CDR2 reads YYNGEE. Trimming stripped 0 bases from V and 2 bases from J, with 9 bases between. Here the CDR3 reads CASSVGDPPYEQYF. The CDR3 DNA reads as TGTGCCAGCAGCGTAGGTGACCCGCCCTACGAGCAGTACTTC.

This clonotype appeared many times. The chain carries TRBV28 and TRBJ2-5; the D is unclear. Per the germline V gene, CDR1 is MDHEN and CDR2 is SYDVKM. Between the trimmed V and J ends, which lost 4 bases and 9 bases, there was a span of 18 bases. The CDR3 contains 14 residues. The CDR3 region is CASSSRLPRVAQYF. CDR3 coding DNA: TGTGCCAGCAGTTCCCGCCTCCCAAGAGTGGCCCAGTACTTC.